These T cell receptor beta chains were read from a single sample in a study of control samples from healthy donors and cancer patients. Produced via immunoSEQ multiplex PCR; TCRdb's table is partial and in-frame only. The top ten clones hold approximately 0.7% of a sample with about 160,000 clones, roughly 92% of them seen once. Specimen: blood. The receptor set was obtained from a woman aged 25 to 39 in good health. The CDR3 runs from the conserved cysteine through the conserved F or W. A D gene is named only where the DNA matches it firmly.

d_gene	j_gene	v_gene	CDR3aa
NA	TRBJ2-1	TRBV19	CASSIADSNYNEQFF
NA	TRBJ2-2	TRBV18	CASSPATGMDTGELFF
NA	TRBJ1-5	TRBV28	CASGALSNQPQHF
TRBD1	TRBJ1-1	TRBV29-1	CSVVPGQGVLEAFF
NA	TRBJ2-7	TRBV19	CASSHLYEQYF
TRBD1	TRBJ2-6	TRBV19	CASSGTGRSGANVLTF
NA	TRBJ2-2	TRBV19	CASSIGGTIPTTGELFF
NA	TRBJ2-2	TRBV7-9	CASSRKNTGELFF
NA	TRBJ2-5	TRBV7-3	CASSLEGRQTQYF
NA	TRBJ2-7	TRBV28	CASSFLGVRYF
NA	TRBJ1-5	TRBV6-1	CASSAPGSGRRNQPQHF
TRBD2	TRBJ2-2	TRBV14	CASSPTSGSTGELFF
NA	TRBJ2-7	TRBV25-1	CASSESPGYEQYF
NA	TRBJ1-2	TRBV11-2	CASSLVREDYGYTF
NA	TRBJ2-3	TRBV5-1	CASSLGRTDTQYF
TRBD2	TRBJ2-3	TRBV28	CASSSLSGRADTQYF
NA	TRBJ1-1	TRBV18	CASSRSSGVNTEAFF
NA	TRBJ2-1	TRBV19	CASSIGEGGEQFF
NA	TRBJ1-2	TRBV7-9	CASSLDRGGYTF
NA	TRBJ1-1	TRBV29-1	CSAGRTEAFF
TRBD2	TRBJ2-5	TRBV24-1	CATSDLGGGGHETQYF
NA	TRBJ2-3	TRBV24-1	CATSKERTDTQYF
TRBD1	TRBJ2-1	TRBV7-2	CASSPIKTGTGVQVGQFF
NA	TRBJ2-7	TRBV10-3	CAISETSFGNEQYF
NA	TRBJ1-5	TRBV28	CASSLVYSNQPQHF
TRBD2	TRBJ2-4	TRBV30	CAWSATHRTSGNIQYF
TRBD2	TRBJ2-1	TRBV24-1	CATSGVGLRYNEQFF
NA	TRBJ1-1	TRBV5-6	CASSLGQFSNTEAFF
TRBD2	TRBJ2-1	TRBV6-5	CASRQTGTSHNEQFF
TRBD2	TRBJ2-5	TRBV28	CASSLCRVFKREGVSYQETQYF
NA	TRBJ2-4	TRBV9	CASSATSKNIQYF
TRBD1	TRBJ2-7	TRBV5-1	CASSFPGTAYEQYF
TRBD1	TRBJ2-2	TRBV5-8	CASRGADRDTGELFF
TRBD2	TRBJ2-5	TRBV24-1	CATSDPTSGSFGGETQYF
TRBD2	TRBJ2-1	TRBV19	CASSTLAGAFNEQFF
NA	TRBJ1-4	TRBV9	CASSVVEGRNEKLFF
NA	TRBJ2-1	TRBV20-1	CSARRSNEQFF
NA	TRBJ1-4	TRBV5-5	CASSLGQDNEKLFF
NA	TRBJ2-7	TRBV19	CASSLGTHSYEQYF
NA	TRBJ2-3	TRBV27	CASTPPEGSGDTQYF
NA	TRBJ2-1	TRBV24-1	CATAEGFPNEQFF
TRBD1	TRBJ1-3	TRBV9	CASSRGGGQVAGNTIYF
NA	TRBJ1-1	TRBV7-8	CASSLGGRGTTEAFF
NA	TRBJ2-2	TRBV9	CASSPPGVGELFF
TRBD1	TRBJ2-4	TRBV7-7	CASSSDREVYTKNIQYF
NA	TRBJ1-3	TRBV4-2	CASSQERVTGNTIYF
NA	TRBJ1-5	TRBV15	CATSGTGSRQPQHF
NA	TRBJ2-1	TRBV30	CAWRSGAHDNEQFF
NA	TRBJ1-1	TRBV4-1	CASSQEVRSQTAFF
NA	TRBJ1-1	TRBV28	CAQGAEAFF
TRBD1	TRBJ2-2	TRBV28	CASRTLTGGIGELFF
TRBD1	TRBJ2-7	TRBV15	CATGQGWEYEQYF